Below are 5 T cell receptor beta chains sequenced from a single sample in a study of tissue T cells after allogeneic stem cell transplantation. The repertoire was sequenced with immunoSEQ multiplex PCR; TCRdb's copy has only in-frame clones and lacks some. This sample has about 4,700 clones, with 69% found just once. This material consisted of duodenal tissue, taken at autopsy. These receptors were taken from a female patient aged 18 to 55 with steroid-refractory graft-versus-host disease after an allogeneic stem cell transplant. The graft donor may have contributed some T cells.

For the CDR3, the DNA is TGTGCCTGGAGTGTACCGAGAAGCGGGCAAGAGACCCAGTACTTC. This sequence encodes CAWSVPRSGQETQYF. The J gene is TRBJ2-5, the V gene TRBV30; D is perhaps TRBD2 (6 bases). The V and J ends lost 0 bases and 2 bases respectively, with 13 bases between them. There are 15 residues in the CDR3. Germline CDR1 is GTSNPN and CDR2 is SVGIG (reference sequence).

The chain joins TRBV27 to TRBJ1-3; D is perhaps TRBD1 (6 bases). Germline CDR1 and CDR2: MNHEY and SMNVEV (reference sequence). V was cut by 5 bases and J by 0 bases, with 11 bases left in between. CDR3 length equals 15 residues. The CDR3 DNA is TGTGCCAGCAGTCAAAGGGGGTACTCTGGAAACACCATATATTTT. This translates into CASSQRGYSGNTIYF.

The CDR3 protein is CSVEKGSTDTQYF. The CDR3 DNA sequence: TGCAGCGTTGAAAAGGGAAGCACAGATACGCAGTATTTT. The chain employs TRBV29-1 and TRBJ2-3; no reliable D call. CDR3 length equals 13 residues. V shed 2 bases and J shed 0 bases, with 6 bases lying between them. Germline CDR1 reads SQVTM; CDR2 reads ANQGSEA.

DNA of the CDR3: TGCGCCAGCAGCTTAGGGGGGCCGAAGGAGCAGTACTTC. Protein sequence: CASSLGGPKEQYF. V gene TRBV5-1 combines with J gene TRBJ2-7; either TRBD1 or TRBD2 may supply D (6 bases each). Germline values: CDR1 SGHRS, CDR2 YFSETQ. This CDR3 spans 13 amino acids. V was clipped by 2 bases and J by 7 bases, with 13 bases between them.

This clone was seen a handful of times. This chain uses TRBV7-9 with TRBJ1-5; maybe TRBD1 (5 bases). Deletions cut 3 bases from V and 9 bases from J, with 9 bases between. CDR3 length equals 12 residues. CDR1 and CDR2 from the germline V gene are SEHNR and FQNEAQ (reference sequence). The CDR3 loop reads CASSFAGGPQHF. The CDR3 bases are TGTGCCAGCAGCTTTGCCGGGGGGCCCCAGCATTTT.